These T cell receptor beta chains were read from a single sample in a study of blood T cell repertoires in COVID-19. Profiling relied on immunoSEQ multiplex PCR, and the TCRdb table lists in-frame clones only, not all of them. This table has some 51,000 clones, 90% appearing once. What was sequenced was peripheral blood. These receptors originate from a human donor with active COVID-19. The donor label of this sample is uncertain. Both conserved end residues are part of each CDR3. D genes are given only for firm matches.

J | D | V | CDR3
TRBJ1-1 | NA | TRBV9 | CASSPSGRARESEAFF
TRBJ2-7 | TRBD2 | TRBV27 | CASSLVGAGDGEQYF
TRBJ1-3 | TRBD1 | TRBV18 | CASSNRTGVYTIYF
TRBJ1-4 | NA | TRBV10-1 | CASSECDSLNEKLFF
TRBJ1-2 | NA | TRBV5-6 | CASSSMTAYLIGYTF
TRBJ2-2 | TRBD2 | TRBV10-3 | CAISELAANTGELFF
TRBJ2-5 | NA | TRBV19 | CASSFLSWETQYF
TRBJ1-2 | TRBD1 | TRBV11-2 | CASSLAPGQGDYGYTF
TRBJ1-5 | NA | TRBV7-2 | CASSLSSRTELNQPQHF
TRBJ2-3 | NA | TRBV29-1 | CSAYSDTQYF
TRBJ2-2 | NA | TRBV2 | CASTGETGNTGELFF
TRBJ1-2 | TRBD1 | TRBV5-1 | CASSSRDREGYTF
TRBJ2-2 | TRBD2 | TRBV5-1 | CASSTSAGELFF
TRBJ2-2 | NA | TRBV27 | CASSLLGAGDTGELFF
TRBJ1-5 | TRBD1 | TRBV6-2/TRBV6-3 | CASSSGQGASQPQHF
TRBJ2-2 | NA | TRBV19 | CASRLTGIDTGELFF
TRBJ2-1 | TRBD2 | TRBV7-3 | CASSPGTNLLPYNEQFF
TRBJ2-2 | NA | TRBV11-2 | CASSLAPPVLNTGELFF
TRBJ1-2 | NA | TRBV6-5 | CASSYSRSSYGYTF
TRBJ1-5 | TRBD1 | TRBV18 | CASSPRQGNQPQHF
TRBJ2-3 | TRBD1 | TRBV12-3/TRBV12-4 | CASSRGTGDTQYF
TRBJ1-6 | NA | TRBV19 | CASSSDGSSYNSPLHF
TRBJ1-6 | NA | TRBV24-1 | CATQAFHSSPLHF
TRBJ2-7 | TRBD1 | TRBV29-1 | CSVTGDSYEQYF
TRBJ2-7 | TRBD1 | TRBV5-1 | CASSLGTGGGEQYF
TRBJ2-1 | NA | TRBV3-1/TRBV3-2 | CASSPYADVNEQFF
TRBJ2-2 | NA | TRBV2 | CASSEEGHTGELFF
TRBJ2-1 | NA | TRBV29-1 | CSVGPWTASYNEQFF